Included here is one T cell receptor (beta chain) sequence, with context. There is no known antigen for this receptor. Within one base of it there is no much larger clone, and no base qualities were kept. The CDR3 runs 16 amino acids, cysteine and phenylalanine included. Only the CDR3 part of the read is kept: 48 bases, read in frame from the first base. Trimming removed 4 bases from V and 8 bases from J, leaving 23 bases between the germline ends. The germline V gene encodes CDR1 KGHSH and CDR2 LQKENI. Donors formed part of the validation cohort, which comprised 120 subjects and was distinct from the first cohort of several hundred subjects. This specimen comes from a study of cytomegalovirus exposure and HLA in healthy donors (dated by TCRdb to the late 2010s). For the wider study: According to a later analysis, the roughly 130 validation repertoires were produced on the same platform as the approximately 690 repertoires of the first cohort. Besides the first cohort of some 670 subjects, a separate validation cohort made up of roughly 130 different subjects was used. To predict cytomegalovirus infection status, the study brought together high-throughput TCR immunosequencing, statistical association of individual TCRs with disease status, and machine learning. The aim of the study was to test whether cataloging public T cell receptors could identify signatures of past pathogen exposure. Study-level results and caveats: A total of about 150 TCR beta chains were listed by the study as associated with cytomegalovirus. Of the cluster scores, around 95% were above 0 in a later analysis, which found that TCRs clustered in the first cohort also tended to co-occur in the 90 to 150 validation repertoires. The validation cohort had no HLA typing available for a later analysis, so co-occurrence within that cohort was assessed over all 120 or so repertoires. The classifier was reported to diagnose cytomegalovirus status with high specificity and sensitivity in both the original cohort and the validation cohort. In vitro tests confirmed that a few of the cytomegalovirus-associated TCR beta chains recognize cytomegalovirus antigens. While some public TCRs were present in many individuals, most TCR sequences turned up only very rarely across donors. The authors suggested that the approach could potentially be extended to other disease states and immunological phenotypes.

The receptor library was made with the immunoSEQ multiplex PCR assay. Per the original workflow: A statistical classification framework was developed to diagnose cytomegalovirus status using the catalog of TCR beta chain sequences. The table was pulled from immuneACCESS by TCRdb, which kept in-frame rearrangements only. Such tables lose some clones; where checked, under half of the loss comes from unresolved V genes, and the rest has no known cause. V, J and clone size reflect that table, while D and trimming were determined from the DNA. This sample lists 140,000 or so clones; around 89% were detected once. Clones ranked in the top ten supply roughly 6.4% of the sample.

The sequence derives from a woman aged 25 to 39 in good health and CMV-seropositive. The rearranged chain carries TRBV18 and TRBJ1-2; D gene: possibly TRBD1, on 5 matching bases. Input material: PBMCs. Here is the DNA: TGTGCCAGCTCACGGGGGACTCCCAAACCCCAAAACGGCTACACCTTC. Its protein product is CASSRGTPKPQNGYTF.